This T cell receptor beta chain is drawn from a study of CXCR3-negative and CXCR3-positive naive CD8 T cells. The study made its TRB cDNA libraries by 5' RACE, adding UMI labels. Using the 5' RACE reads, TCRdb records one entry per CDR3 protein without DNA. Across 43,000 or so distinct CDR3 sequences, the top ten clones capture more than 1.5% of the sample. The CDR3 is 13 amino acids. The V gene's germline CDR1 is SQVTM and CDR2 ANQGSEA. The sequenced sample consisted of naive CXCR3- CD8+ T cells from blood. This sample's subset: CD45RO-CCR7+CD27+CD95- naive CD8+ T cells lacking CXCR3 (TNR3-). The chain is built from TRBV29-1 and TRBJ1-3; TCRdb indicates TRBD1, and absent DNA this call remains unverified. The clonotype originates from a human donor in good health. Some clones in this sample may be carry-over from other donors' samples. The CDR3 reads CSVDRGFGNTIYF. Together with reference TRBV29-1 and TRBJ1-3, the CDR3 gives the full variable domain: SAVISQKPSRDICQRGTSLTIQCQVDSQVTMMFWYRQQPGQSLTLIATANQGSEATYESGFVIDKFPISRPNLTFSTLTVSNMSPEDSSIYLCSVDRGFGNTIYFGEGSWLTVV.